The TCR beta chain under discussion was sequenced for a study of T cell repertoires in MIS-A myocarditis. Germline CDR1 reads LGHDT; CDR2 reads YNNKEL (reference sequence). Trimming removed 4 bases at V and 4 bases at J, with 11 bases between. This CDR3 is built from 14 residues. Generated by immunoSEQ multiplex PCR, the TCRdb table keeps only in-frame clones and is missing some. The sample contains about 10,000 clones, around 89% of which appear only once. Input material: thoracic lymph node tissue obtained at autopsy. The chain uses TRBV3-1 (or the pseudogene TRBV3-2) and TRBJ1-5; possibly TRBD1 for D (5 bases). The sequence derives from a man younger than 30 with fulminant myocarditis from multisystem inflammatory syndrome in adults (MIS-A) after COVID-19. CDR3: CASSLGTGNQPQHF. As DNA, the CDR3 is TGTGCCAGCAGCCTCGGGACGGGGAATCAGCCCCAGCATTTT.